This T cell receptor (beta chain) derives from a study of response to subunit inactivated influenza vaccine. There are many counts of this clonotype. Its antigen is undetermined. From the RT-PCR reads, TCRdb called clonotypes with MiXCR, one entry per CDR3 protein. The sample holds 300,000 to 350,000 distinct CDR3 sequences; less than 25% are singletons and the top ten take 10%. Whole-study findings and limits: Authors suggested seasonal influenza vaccinations each recruit few new T cells.

This sample comprised PBMCs from blood, obtained about 20 months after vaccination. The sequence was obtained from a man in his fifties or sixties who received an inactivated influenza vaccine.

Written as DNA, the CDR3 is TGCGCCAGCAGCTTGGATGGGGACGGCAATCAGCCCCAGCATTTT. Amino acids: CASSLDGDGNQPQHF. The chain recombines TRBV5-1 with TRBJ1-5; a possible D gene is TRBD1 (5 bases). The CDR3 totals 15 residues. V was trimmed by 0 bases and J by 2 bases, leaving 9 bases between them. Germline V CDR1 and CDR2: SGHRS, YFSETQ.